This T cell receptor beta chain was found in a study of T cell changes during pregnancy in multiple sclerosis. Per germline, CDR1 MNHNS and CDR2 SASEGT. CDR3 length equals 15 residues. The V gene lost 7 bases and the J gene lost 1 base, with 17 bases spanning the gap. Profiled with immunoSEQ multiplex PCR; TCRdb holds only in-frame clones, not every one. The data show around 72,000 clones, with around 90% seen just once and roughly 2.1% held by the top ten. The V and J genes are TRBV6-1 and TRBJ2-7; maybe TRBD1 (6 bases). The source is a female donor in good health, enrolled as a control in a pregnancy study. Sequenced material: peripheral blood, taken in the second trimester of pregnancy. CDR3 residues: CASTDSGTSSYEQYF. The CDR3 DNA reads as TGTGCCAGCACTGACTCCGGGACATCGTCCTACGAGCAGTACTTC.